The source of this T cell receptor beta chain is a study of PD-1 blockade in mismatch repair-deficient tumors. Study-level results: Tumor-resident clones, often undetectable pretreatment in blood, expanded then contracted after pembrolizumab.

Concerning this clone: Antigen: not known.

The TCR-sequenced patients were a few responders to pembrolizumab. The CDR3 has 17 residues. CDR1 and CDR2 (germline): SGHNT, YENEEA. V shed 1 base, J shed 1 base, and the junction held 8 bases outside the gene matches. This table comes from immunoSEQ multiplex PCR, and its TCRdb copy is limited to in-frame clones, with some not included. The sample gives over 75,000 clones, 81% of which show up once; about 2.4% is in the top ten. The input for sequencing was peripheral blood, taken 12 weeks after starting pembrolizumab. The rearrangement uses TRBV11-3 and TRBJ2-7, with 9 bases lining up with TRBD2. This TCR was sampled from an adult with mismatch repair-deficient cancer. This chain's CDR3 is CASSLGLAGEISYEQYF. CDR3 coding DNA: TGTGCCAGCAGCTTAGGGTTAGCGGGAGAGATTTCCTACGAGCAGTACTTC. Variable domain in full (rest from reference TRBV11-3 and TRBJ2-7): EAGVVQSPRYKIIEKKQPVAFWCNPISGHNTLYWYLQNLGQGPELLIRYENEEAVDDSQLPKDRFSAERLKGVDSTLKIQPAELGDSAVYLCASSLGLAGEISYEQYFGPGTRLTVT.